Listed here is a single T cell receptor (beta chain). Its antigen is still unknown. This sample is part of a study of shared clonotypes between healthy human individuals. Study context: Three CD4 naive, three CD4 memory, two CD8 naive and one CD8 memory plate were used per donor.

Cells designated naive CD8 were CD45RO-negative and were positively selected for CCR7, with terminally differentiated effector memory CD45RA+ cells excluded. The method was immunoSEQ multiplex PCR; TCRdb's version includes in-frame clones alone and lacks a portion of them. The data show about 800,000 clones, with approximately 97% seen just once and roughly 0.23% held by the top ten. The study, taken as a whole, reports: An effect of sequencing depth on clonotype sharing among donors was expected. Despite large depth, rarefaction showed incomplete sorted-subset sequencing.

The germline V and J ends were trimmed by 8 bases and 0 bases, with 14 bases remaining between them. Germline V gene sequence: CDR1 LGHNA, CDR2 YSLEER. The CDR3 contains 15 residues. The material sequenced was naive CD8+ T cells sorted from blood. The V gene is TRBV4-3, the J gene TRBJ1-5; no reliable D call. This clonotype was sampled from a man aged 25 to 40 in good health. CDR3 loop: CASGDDLYSNQPQHF. CDR3 nucleotide sequence: TGCGCCAGCGGCGACGACCTCTATAGCAATCAGCCCCAGCATTTT.